This TCR beta chain was observed in a study of blood T cells in healthy people across ages. About the research overall: Per two T cells, template switching captured roughly one barcoded beta molecule. Study-level results: PBMCs left unsorted prevented a conclusive naive versus antigen-experienced comparison.

Isolation recovered at least 6.5 million PBMCs from every sample. This clonotype was seen only a few times. Antigen: not known. Next came a second PCR, run for about 7 to 12 cycles, which used a sample-barcoded 5' primer along with a J-beta primer mix. TCRdb re-called the 5' RACE reads through MiXCR, storing one row per CDR3 protein. Of about 970,000 distinct CDR3 sequences detected, just over 50% appear once; the ten largest clones hold roughly a fifth. The source is a woman aged 60-75 years in good health. Input material: blood.

The CDR3 reads CATSPAGEFGELFF. CDR3 bases: TGTGCCACCAGCCCAGCGGGAGAATTCGGGGAGCTGTTTTTT. The J gene is TRBJ2-2, the V gene TRBV15; 8 nucleotides agree with TRBD2. The germline V gene has CDR1 LNHNV and CDR2 YYDKDF (reference sequence). The CDR3 totals 14 residues. V lost 5 bases to trimming and J lost 7 bases; unmatched junction nucleotides: 6.